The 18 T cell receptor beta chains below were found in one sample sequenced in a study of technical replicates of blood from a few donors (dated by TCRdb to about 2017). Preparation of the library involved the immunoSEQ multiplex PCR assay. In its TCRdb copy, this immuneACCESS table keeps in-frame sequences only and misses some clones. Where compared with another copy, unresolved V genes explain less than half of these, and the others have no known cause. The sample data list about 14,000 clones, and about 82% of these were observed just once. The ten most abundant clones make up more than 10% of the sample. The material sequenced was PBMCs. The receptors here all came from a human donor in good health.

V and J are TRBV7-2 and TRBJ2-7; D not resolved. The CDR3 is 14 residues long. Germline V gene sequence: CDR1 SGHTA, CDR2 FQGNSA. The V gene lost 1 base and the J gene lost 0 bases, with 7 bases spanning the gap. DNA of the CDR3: TGTGCCAGCAGCTTAGTTCCGAGCTCCTACGAGCAGTACTTC. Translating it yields CASSLVPSSYEQYF. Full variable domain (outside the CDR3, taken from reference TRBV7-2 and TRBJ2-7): GAGVSQSPSNKVTEKGKDVELRCDPISGHTALYWYRQSLGQGLEFLIYFQGNSAPDKSGLPSDRFSAERTGGSVSTLTIQRTQQEDSAVYLCASSLVPSSYEQYFGPGTRLTVT.

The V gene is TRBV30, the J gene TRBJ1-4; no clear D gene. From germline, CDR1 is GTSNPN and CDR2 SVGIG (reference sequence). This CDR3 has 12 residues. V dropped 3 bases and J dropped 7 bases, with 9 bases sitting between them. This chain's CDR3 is CAWSGRSEKLFF. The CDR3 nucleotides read TGTGCCTGGAGCGGTAGGAGTGAAAAACTGTTTTTT.

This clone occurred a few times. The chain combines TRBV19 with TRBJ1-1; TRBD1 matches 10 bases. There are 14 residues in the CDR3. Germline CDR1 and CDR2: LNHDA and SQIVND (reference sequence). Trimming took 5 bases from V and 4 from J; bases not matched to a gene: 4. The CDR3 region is CASSPRDRGTEAFF. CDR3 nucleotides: TGTGCCAGTAGTCCCCGGGACAGGGGCACTGAAGCTTTCTTT.

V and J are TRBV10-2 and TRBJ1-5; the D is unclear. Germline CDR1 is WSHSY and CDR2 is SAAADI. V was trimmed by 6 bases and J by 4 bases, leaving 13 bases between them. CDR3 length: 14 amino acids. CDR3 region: CASSPVVNNQPQHF. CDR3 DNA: TGCGCCAGCAGCCCGGTGGTGAATAATCAGCCCCAGCATTTT.

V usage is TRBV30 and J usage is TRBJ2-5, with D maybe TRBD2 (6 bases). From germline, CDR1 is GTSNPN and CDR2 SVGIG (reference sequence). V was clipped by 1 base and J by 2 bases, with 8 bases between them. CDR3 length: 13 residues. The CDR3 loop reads CAWSGTTQETQYF. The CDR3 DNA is TGTGCCTGGAGTGGGACTACACAAGAGACCCAGTACTTC.

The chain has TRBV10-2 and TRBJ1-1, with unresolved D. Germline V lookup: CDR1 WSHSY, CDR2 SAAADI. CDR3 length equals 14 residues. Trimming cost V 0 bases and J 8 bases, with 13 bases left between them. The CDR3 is CASSESAEGTEAFF. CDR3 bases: TGCGCCAGCAGTGAGTCGGCTGAGGGCACCGAAGCTTTCTTT.

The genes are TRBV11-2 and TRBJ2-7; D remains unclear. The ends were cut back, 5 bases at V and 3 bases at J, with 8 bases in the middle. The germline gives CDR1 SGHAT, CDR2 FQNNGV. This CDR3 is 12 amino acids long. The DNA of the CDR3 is TGTGCCAGCAGCCTAACTTACTACGAGCAGTACTTC. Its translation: CASSLTYYEQYF.

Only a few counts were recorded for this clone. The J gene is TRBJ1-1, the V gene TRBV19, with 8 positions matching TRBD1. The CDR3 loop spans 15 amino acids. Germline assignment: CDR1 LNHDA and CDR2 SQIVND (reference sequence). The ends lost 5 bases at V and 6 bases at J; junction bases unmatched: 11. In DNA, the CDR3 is TGTGCCAGTAGTGGACAGGGACTACTTATAGCTGAAGCTTTCTTT. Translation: CASSGQGLLIAEAFF.

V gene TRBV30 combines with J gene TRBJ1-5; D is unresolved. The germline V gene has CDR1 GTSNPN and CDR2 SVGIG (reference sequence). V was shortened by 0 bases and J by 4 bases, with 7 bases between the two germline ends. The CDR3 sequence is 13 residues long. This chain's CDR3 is CAWSVTRNQPQHF. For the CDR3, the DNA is TGTGCCTGGAGTGTAACAAGAAATCAGCCCCAGCATTTT. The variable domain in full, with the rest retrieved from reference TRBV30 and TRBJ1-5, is SQTIHQWPATLVQPVGSPLSLECTVEGTSNPNLYWYRQAAGRGLQLLFYSVGIGQISSEVPQNLSASRPQDRQFILSSKKLLLSDSGFYLCAWSVTRNQPQHFGDGTRLSIL.

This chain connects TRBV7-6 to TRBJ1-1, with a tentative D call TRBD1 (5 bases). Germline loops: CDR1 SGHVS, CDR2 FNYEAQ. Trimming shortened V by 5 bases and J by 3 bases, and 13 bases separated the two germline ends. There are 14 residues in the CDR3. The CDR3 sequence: CASSPRGLDTEAFF. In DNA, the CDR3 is TGTGCCAGCAGCCCCCGGGGGTTGGACACTGAAGCTTTCTTT. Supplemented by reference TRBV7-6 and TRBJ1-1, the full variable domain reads GAGVSQSPRYKVTKRGQDVALRCDPISGHVSLYWYRQALGQGPEFLTYFNYEAQQDKSGLPNDRFSAERPEGSISTLTIQRTEQRDSAMYRCASSPRGLDTEAFFGQGTRLTVV.

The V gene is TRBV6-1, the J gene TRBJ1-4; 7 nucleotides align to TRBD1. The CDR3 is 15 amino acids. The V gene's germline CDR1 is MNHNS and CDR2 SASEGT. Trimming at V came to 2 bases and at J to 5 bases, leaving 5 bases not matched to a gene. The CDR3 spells CASSEWGTVNEKLFF. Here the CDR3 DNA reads TGTGCCAGCAGTGAATGGGGGACAGTCAATGAAAAACTGTTTTTT.

This chain's CDR3 is CASSVAGYTEAFF. The CDR3 DNA reads TGTGCCAGCAGCGTAGCAGGTTACACTGAAGCTTTCTTT. The J gene is TRBJ1-1, the V gene TRBV9; D is undetermined. V was trimmed by 0 bases and J by 3 bases, leaving 6 bases between them. Germline V CDR1 and CDR2: SGDLS, YYNGEE. CDR3 length: 13 residues.

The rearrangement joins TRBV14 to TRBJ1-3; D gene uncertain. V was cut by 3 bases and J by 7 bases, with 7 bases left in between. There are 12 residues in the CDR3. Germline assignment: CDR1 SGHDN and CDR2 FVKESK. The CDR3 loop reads CASSQNWNTIYF. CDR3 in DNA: TGTGCCAGCAGCCAGAACTGGAACACCATATATTTT. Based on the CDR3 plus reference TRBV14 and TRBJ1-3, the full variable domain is EAGVTQFPSHSVIEKGQTVTLRCDPISGHDNLYWYRRVMGKEIKFLLHFVKESKQDESGMPNNRFLAERTGGTYSTLKVQPAELEDSGVYFCASSQNWNTIYFGEGSWLTVV.

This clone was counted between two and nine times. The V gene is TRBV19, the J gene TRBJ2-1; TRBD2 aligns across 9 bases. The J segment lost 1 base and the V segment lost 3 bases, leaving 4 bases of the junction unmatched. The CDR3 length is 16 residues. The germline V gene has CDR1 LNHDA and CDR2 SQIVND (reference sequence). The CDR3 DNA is TGTGCCAGTAGTATCTTTAGCGGGAGTTCCTACAATGAGCAGTTCTTC. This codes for CASSIFSGSSYNEQFF.

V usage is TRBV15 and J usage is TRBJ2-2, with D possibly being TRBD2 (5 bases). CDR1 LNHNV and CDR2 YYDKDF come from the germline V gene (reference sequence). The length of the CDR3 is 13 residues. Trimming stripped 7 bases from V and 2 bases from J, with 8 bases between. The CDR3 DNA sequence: TGTGCCACCACGCCGGGAAACACCGGGGAGCTGTTTTTT. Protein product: CATTPGNTGELFF.

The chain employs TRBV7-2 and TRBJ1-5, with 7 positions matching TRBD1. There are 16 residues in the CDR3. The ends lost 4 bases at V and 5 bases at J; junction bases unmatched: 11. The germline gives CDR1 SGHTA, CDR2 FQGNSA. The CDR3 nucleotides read TGTGCCAGCAGCTACCGGACAGGCCATGGGGATCAGCCCCAGCATTTT. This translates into CASSYRTGHGDQPQHF.

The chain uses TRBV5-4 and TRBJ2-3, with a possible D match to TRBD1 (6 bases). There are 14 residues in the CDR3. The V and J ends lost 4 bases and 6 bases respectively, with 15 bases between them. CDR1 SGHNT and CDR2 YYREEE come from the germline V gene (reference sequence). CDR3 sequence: CASSDDRTGDTQYF. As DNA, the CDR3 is TGTGCCAGCAGCGACGACAGGACCGGGGATACGCAGTATTTT.

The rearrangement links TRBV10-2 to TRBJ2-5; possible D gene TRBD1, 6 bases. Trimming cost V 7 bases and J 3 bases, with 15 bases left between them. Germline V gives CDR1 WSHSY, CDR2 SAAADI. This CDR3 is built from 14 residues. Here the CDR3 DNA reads TGCGCCAGCACCAAACAGGGCTTTGAAGAGACCCAGTACTTC. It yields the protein CASTKQGFEETQYF.